This T cell receptor beta chain was retrieved from a study of T cells after yellow fever vaccination. Study context: SMART-Seq v4 Ultra Low Input handled preparation of low-cell-number fractions. Study observations and caveats: Subsequent booster samples again held most clones from primary vaccination (just under 98% CD4, just under 90% CD8). Abundant bulk-derived clonotypes could contaminate FACS-sorted repertoires.

Synthesis of TCR cDNA relied on 5'RACE template switching, which attached a universal primer site and UMIs. TCRdb used MiXCR to reprocess the 5' RACE reads, holding one entry per CDR3 protein. The profile shows some 170,000 distinct CDR3 sequences, 7% to 10% of them singletons. V lost 2 bases to trimming and J lost 4 bases, with 6 bases between them. This CDR3 contains 11 residues. Germline loops: CDR1 DFQATT, CDR2 SNEGSKA (reference sequence). Many counts were recorded for this clonotype. No antigen is known for it. The sample was CD8+ T cells sorted from PBMCs, taken 45 days after the yellow fever booster vaccination. The V call is TRBV20-1, the J call TRBJ2-7; the D is unclear. The sequence derives from a man between 18 and 29 years old who received the YFV17D yellow fever vaccine. The chain's CDR3 is CSARKEYEQYF. The DNA of the CDR3 is TGCAGTGCTAGAAAGGAGTACGAGCAGTACTTC.